The T cell receptor (beta chain) described here comes from a study of T cell responses to AZD1222 COVID-19 vaccine (dated by TCRdb to the early 2020s). General notes on the study: AZD1222 recipients whose second dose came at about 4 weeks and those whose second dose came at about 12 weeks were combined into one group, since spike-specific TCR depth and breadth did not differ between the two schedules. Trial participants were enrolled by age into 18-55, 56-69 and 70-plus year subgroups, with roughly 150, 30 and 60 TCR-sequenced participants respectively. A total of under 250 trial participants underwent TCR sequencing, of whom about 200 had received two doses of AZD1222 and about 25 had received two doses of the MenACWY control vaccine. On the study overall, not on this receptor specifically: Vaccine-associated CD4 TCRs spanned the whole spike protein, with dominant responses in regions 160-218 and 743-854. Because no samples from the day 14 peak response were available, repertoires could be characterized only after the peak T cell response. In the small 56-69-year group, the increase in depth fell short of significance, most likely because of low power. Conclusions about previously exposed vaccinees are limited because only a handful of AZD1222 recipients were SARS-CoV-2 seropositive at baseline. Participants were mostly white British, with more females than males. The authors suggested clonal diversity may have been underestimated. Spike-specific TCR breadth and depth rose significantly after two AZD1222 doses compared with day 0 and with MenACWY recipients. Epitopes outside the regions mutated in the B.1.351 and B.1.1.7 variants were reportedly recognized by nearly half of the unique spike-specific TCRs.

V and J lose 5 bases and 7 bases, and a span of 12 bases separates them. There are 13 amino acids in the CDR3, from cysteine to phenylalanine inclusive. Here the CDR3 DNA is all that survives: 39 bases in frame from base 1. Looking up the germline V gene yields CDR1 MGHDK and CDR2 SYGVNS. Taken with the paper, the label for time point translates to: baseline before first vaccination. Vaccinee samples were obtained from the UK trials COV001 and COV002, which included a single-blind randomized controlled phase 2/3 trial of AZD1222 (ChAdOx1 nCoV-19) in healthy adults. For TCRbeta chain sequencing, PBMC samples were collected from trial participants at day 0 and at day 28 after the second dose. The CDR3 regions of human TCRbeta chains were subjected to immunosequencing. The study's processing was this. Repertoire TCRs were matched against a reference library of SARS-CoV-2-specific TCRs generated with the MIRA antigen-specificity platform. Breadth was defined as the fraction of unique TCRs that were SARS-CoV-2-associated. Depth was defined as the fraction of total T cells that were SARS-CoV-2-associated. Using the MIRA data, every spike-specific TCR was mapped to the spike region that the TCR reacted to and assigned to either a CD4 or a CD8 class. Log10-transformed breadth and depth values were compared by one-way ANOVA with Sidak's multiple comparisons tests. TCRdb stores this immuneACCESS table with in-frame sequences only. Part of the clones is absent; in the studies checked, under half of the shortfall reflects unresolved V genes, and no reason is known for the rest. The D gene and trimming were derived from the DNA, and the V and J assignments and clone size from that table. The sample table holds more than 95,000 clones, of which roughly 88% were seen once. Jointly, the top ten make up 4% to 5.5% of the sample.

A note on this clone: Its antigen specificity is not known. No much larger clonotype is one base removed from it; base qualities were not supplied.

The rearrangement combines TRBV25-1 with TRBJ1-5, with no D gene named confidently. Here the sequenced sample was peripheral blood, taken on day 0 of AZD1222 vaccination. The source of this sequence is an adult in good health. Here is the DNA: TGTGCCAGCAGTCTTCGGGCTGGGCAGCCCCAGCATTTT. Translation gives CASSLRAGQPQHF.